One sample yielded the 7 T cell receptor beta chains listed below, sequenced in a study of blood T cells in healthy people across ages. Primed by a sample-barcoded 5' primer and a J-beta primer mix, a second PCR proceeded for roughly 6 to 12 cycles. TCRdb recomputed calls from the 5' RACE reads with MiXCR, one row per CDR3 protein. The profile shows about 1,800,000 distinct CDR3 sequences, roughly 27% of them singletons. Sequenced sample: blood. The receptors stem from a woman in her 30s in good health.

This clonotype turned up a few times. The rearrangement uses TRBV3-1 and TRBJ2-1; D tentatively fits TRBD1 or TRBD2 (6 bases each). From germline, CDR1 is LGHDT and CDR2 YNNKEL (reference sequence). This CDR3 has 16 amino acids. Trimming pared 0 bases from V and 9 bases from J, leaving 18 bases between. The CDR3 here is CASSQEGEGGLSEQFF. The CDR3 coding sequence is TGTGCCAGCAGCCAAGAAGGAGAAGGGGGGCTTAGTGAGCAGTTCTTC.

Notes on this clonotype: The junction does not match germline at one end; this may be a read error. The V gene is TRBV7-9, the J gene TRBJ1-2; D may be TRBD1 (5 bases). CDR3 size: 16 residues. Germline V lookup: CDR1 SEHNR, CDR2 FQNEAQ (reference sequence). Here the CDR3 reads CAGSRGVGGGGYGYTF. CDR3 bases: TGTGCCGGCAGCCGAGGAGTCGGGGGAGGAGGCTATGGCTACACCTTC. Filled out from reference TRBV7-9 and TRBJ1-2, the complete variable domain reads DTGVSQNPRHKITKRGQNVTFRCDPISEHNRLYWYRQTLGQGPEFLTYFQNEAQLEKSRLLSDRFSAERPKGSFSTLEIQRTEQGDSAMYLCAGSRGVGGGGYGYTFGSGTRLTVV.

This clonotype was observed a single time. A much larger clonotype is one base distant, so this may be a read error. This chain links TRBV28 with TRBJ2-4, with 9 bases fitting TRBD1. CDR3 length equals 15 residues. Germline values: CDR1 MDHEN, CDR2 SYDVKM. The CDR3 bases are TGTGTCAGCAGTTTAAGAGGGACAGGGACAGTTGAGCAGTACTTC. It encodes CVSSLRGTGTVEQYF.

This clonotype was picked up a small number of times. The V call is TRBV10-1, the J call TRBJ2-7, with D possibly being TRBD1 (6 bases). Trimming left V 5 bases short and J 6 bases short, with 14 bases between. Germline V gives CDR1 WNHNN, CDR2 SYGVQD (reference sequence). CDR3 length: 13 residues. CDR3 nucleotide sequence: TGCGCCAGCAGTCCCGACAGGCTGGGCGAGCAGTACTTC. Amino acid sequence: CASSPDRLGEQYF.

A note on this clonotype: The CDR3 does not end in the conserved phenylalanine or tryptophan, so this is likely a read error. This chain links TRBV20-1 with TRBJ1-6; 8 bases are a match to TRBD1. The V segment lost 5 bases and the J segment 5 bases; nucleotides outside the gene matches: 8. Germline lookup yields CDR1 DFQATT and CDR2 SNEGSKA (reference sequence). The CDR3 consists of 15 residues. The chain's CDR3 is CSAPNDRGHNSPLHC. For the CDR3, the DNA is TGCAGTGCTCCTAACGACAGGGGACATAATTCACCCCTCCACTGT.

This clonotype was seen many times. The gene calls are TRBV7-3 and TRBJ2-7; D is undetermined. This CDR3 region has 15 residues. Trimming shortened V by 5 bases and J by 4 bases, and 18 bases separated the two germline ends. In germline, CDR1 is SGHTA, CDR2 FQGTGA. CDR3 coding DNA: TGTGCCAGCAGCCGTGACACCACCCTTTGGTACGAGCAGTACTTC. Its translation is CASSRDTTLWYEQYF.

This rearrangement joins TRBV6-1 to TRBJ1-2, with D uncertain. CDR3 length equals 14 residues. Germline lookup yields CDR1 MNHNS and CDR2 SASEGT. With 0 bases removed from V and 8 bases from J, the gap between germline ends came to 13 bases. CDR3 bases: TGTGCCAGCAGTGAAGCCTTTCGGGCAGGCGGCTACACCTTC. It is translated as CASSEAFRAGGYTF.